Presented here are 28 T cell receptor beta chains from one specimen sequenced in a study of blood T cell repertoires in COVID-19. The table came from immunoSEQ multiplex PCR; TCRdb's copy has only in-frame clones and leaves some out. The sample lists approximately 140,000 clones, around three quarters occurring once. The sequencing input was peripheral blood. The receptors come from a man aged 50 or older with acute or convalescent COVID-19.

The chain uses TRBV28 and TRBJ1-5, with D possibly being TRBD1 (5 bases). CDR3 length equals 9 residues. Germline CDR1 MDHEN, CDR2 SYDVKM. V lost 10 bases, J lost 9 bases, and 7 bases lay in between. Written as DNA, the CDR3 is TGTGCCACCGGGGGGCCCCAGCATTTT. Translating it yields CATGGPQHF.

This chain joins TRBV2 and TRBJ1-2; D unresolved. V dropped 10 bases and J dropped 4 bases, with 13 bases sitting between them. The CDR3 spans 12 residues. Germline V lookup: CDR1 SNHLY, CDR2 FYNNEI. The CDR3 reads CATPLRGYGYTF. The DNA for the CDR3 is TGTGCCACCCCGTTACGGGGCTATGGCTACACCTTC.

This chain uses TRBV29-1 with TRBJ2-7, with 8 bases that match TRBD1. Germline assignment: CDR1 SQVTM and CDR2 ANQGSEA. The trim removed 7 bases at V and 6 bases at J, leaving 8 bases unmatched. The CDR3 has 12 residues. CDR3 in amino acids: CSAEGTGREQYF. In nucleotides, the CDR3 is TGCAGCGCCGAAGGGACAGGTCGCGAGCAGTACTTC.

The chain joins TRBV27 to TRBJ1-2, with no clear D. The length of the CDR3 is 15 residues. Germline V lookup: CDR1 MNHEY, CDR2 SMNVEV (reference sequence). The V and J ends lost 6 bases and 4 bases respectively, with 18 bases between them. CDR3: CASRPSGANFYGYTF. CDR3 DNA: TGTGCCAGCAGACCCTCGGGAGCGAATTTCTATGGCTACACCTTC.

This clone was recorded only once. V gene TRBV2 combines with J gene TRBJ2-7, with 7 bases fitting TRBD1. This CDR3 spans 15 amino acids. V was pared by 6 bases and J by 1 base, with 9 bases of the junction left unmatched. Germline CDR1 SNHLY, CDR2 FYNNEI. Here the CDR3 DNA reads TGTGCCAGCAGGCGGACAGGCCTACTTTCCTACGAGCAGTACTTC. Its translation: CASRRTGLLSYEQYF.

The genes are TRBV5-1 and TRBJ2-1; D gene uncertain. Germline-derived CDR1 and CDR2 are SGHRS and YFSETQ. The CDR3 extends over 14 amino acids. Trimming took off 1 base at V and 9 bases at J, with 14 bases between the two ends. The CDR3 region has the DNA TGCGCCAGCAGCTTGACGGCGGCGCGCGGTGAGCAGTTCTTC. It translates to CASSLTAARGEQFF.

This sequence joins TRBV9 and TRBJ2-3; 9 bases fit TRBD2. There are 15 residues in the CDR3. V was pared by 0 bases and J by 10 bases, with 9 bases of the junction left unmatched. CDR1 SGDLS and CDR2 YYNGEE come from the germline V gene. The CDR3 sequence is CASSVVASGVVAQYF. CDR3 coding DNA: TGTGCCAGCAGCGTAGTAGCTAGCGGGGTGGTGGCGCAGTATTTT.

The chain uses TRBV6-5 and TRBJ1-2; the match to TRBD1 covers 7 bases. The CDR3 totals 15 residues. V lost 6 bases to trimming and J lost 8 bases; unmatched junction nucleotides: 15. Germline CDR1 reads MNHEY; CDR2 reads SVGAGI. DNA for the CDR3: TGTGCCAGCAGACCCAGACAGGGTGACTTTCGAGGCTACACCTTC. Translating it yields CASRPRQGDFRGYTF.

This chain links TRBV4-1 with TRBJ1-6; possible D gene TRBD1, 5 bases. Germline V lookup: CDR1 MGHRA, CDR2 YSYEKL. This CDR3 region has 17 residues. V gave up 0 bases and J gave up 8 bases, with 17 bases separating them. The CDR3 loop is CASSQEGAKSLYSPLHF. The CDR3 nucleotides read TGCGCCAGCAGCCAAGAAGGGGCAAAATCCCTATATTCACCCCTCCACTTT.

The chain has TRBV7-8 and TRBJ1-2, with D hard to call. Germline-derived CDR1 and CDR2 are SGHVS and FQNEAQ. CDR3 length: 15 amino acids. V was shortened by 1 base and J by 2 bases, with 11 bases between the two germline ends. The CDR3 loop is CASSLVYPGNYGYTF. DNA for the CDR3: TGTGCCAGCAGCTTAGTCTACCCGGGAAACTATGGCTACACCTTC.

This sequence joins TRBV29-1 and TRBJ1-5, with 7 bases identical to TRBD1. The CDR3 has 13 amino acids. After removal of 4 bases from V and 3 bases from J, the junction contained 3 bases not matched to a gene. Germline V gene data show CDR1 as SQVTM and CDR2 as ANQGSEA. The CDR3 region has the DNA TGCAGCGTTGGAGGGGGCGTCAATCAGCCCCAGCATTTT. It translates to CSVGGGVNQPQHF. Full variable domain (rest looked up from reference TRBV29-1 and TRBJ1-5): SAVISQKPSRDICQRGTSLTIQCQVDSQVTMMFWYRQQPGQSLTLIATANQGSEATYESGFVIDKFPISRPNLTFSTLTVSNMSPEDSSIYLCSVGGGVNQPQHFGDGTRLSIL.

The rearrangement uses TRBV5-1 and TRBJ2-1; 9 bases map to TRBD2. The CDR3 is made up of 14 amino acids. The germline V gene has CDR1 SGHRS and CDR2 YFSETQ. After removal of 0 bases from V and 10 bases from J, the junction contained 5 bases not matched to a gene. The chain's CDR3 is CASSLGGGAEEQFF. Here the CDR3 DNA reads TGCGCCAGCAGCTTGGGCGGGGGGGCGGAGGAGCAGTTCTTC.

This clone was observed once. This chain joins TRBV2 and TRBJ2-2; 9 bases match TRBD1. Germline CDR1 is SNHLY and CDR2 is FYNNEI. The V segment lost 4 bases and the J segment 7 bases; nucleotides outside the gene matches: 4. This CDR3 is built from 14 residues. For the CDR3, the DNA is TGTGCCAGCAGTGGCGACAGGGGGGTCGGGGAGCTGTTTTTT. The encoded protein is CASSGDRGVGELFF.

The CDR3 bases are TGCGCCAGCAGCATACAGGGAGCTGGAAACACCATATATTTT. Translation gives CASSIQGAGNTIYF. This rearrangement joins TRBV5-1 to TRBJ1-3; D might be TRBD1 (6 bases). CDR1 SGHRS and CDR2 YFSETQ come from the germline V gene. V lost 4 bases and J 2 bases, leaving 10 bases between the germline ends. This CDR3 comprises 14 residues.

This sequence joins TRBV29-1 and TRBJ1-1; possibly TRBD1 for D (5 bases). Deletions cut 5 bases from V and 9 bases from J, with 13 bases between. This CDR3 has 11 amino acids. Germline CDR1 and CDR2: SQVTM and ANQGSEA. CDR3 in amino acids: CSVRTWSQAFF. CDR3 nucleotide sequence: TGCAGCGTTCGGACATGGAGCCAAGCTTTCTTT.

The chain carries TRBV5-1 and TRBJ2-2, with 8 bases fitting TRBD1. V dropped 4 bases and J dropped 4; count of bases not matched to a gene: 6. This CDR3 spans 15 amino acids. Germline assignment: CDR1 SGHRS and CDR2 YFSETQ. The CDR3 coding sequence is TGCGCCAGCAGCCCGGGACAGGCGAGCACCGGGGAGCTGTTTTTT. Translated, it gives CASSPGQASTGELFF.

The chain uses TRBV5-1 and TRBJ1-2, with 7 bases aligning to TRBD1. The V and J ends lost 5 bases and 2 bases, in that order; junction bases with no gene match: 6. The germline CDR1 and CDR2 sequences are SGHRS and YFSETQ. CDR3 length: 14 residues. The DNA of the CDR3 is TGCGCCAGCAGGCCCGGGACAGCAAACTATGGCTACACCTTC. It encodes CASRPGTANYGYTF.

The chain has TRBV7-7 and TRBJ1-3; perhaps TRBD1 as D (6 bases). Germline V gives CDR1 SSHAT, CDR2 FNYEAQ (reference sequence). The CDR3 runs to 15 residues. The ends were cut back, 2 bases at V and 0 bases at J, with 8 bases in the middle. The CDR3 protein is CASSLTTGSGNTIYF. The DNA for the CDR3 is TGTGCCAGCAGCTTAACGACAGGCTCTGGAAACACCATATATTTT. The full variable domain, in which reference TRBV7-7 and TRBJ1-3 provide the parts outside the CDR3, is GAGVSQSPRYKVTKRGQDVTLRCDPISSHATLYWYQQALGQGPEFLTYFNYEAQPDKSGLPSDRFSAERPEGSISTLTIQRTEQRDSAMYRCASSLTTGSGNTIYFGEGSWLTVV.

V and J are TRBV6-2 or TRBV6-3 and TRBJ2-1; unclear D gene. V lost 5 bases and J lost 6, with 14 bases in between. The CDR3 has 14 amino acids. Germline lookup yields CDR1 MNHEY and CDR2 SVGEGT. CDR3 nucleotide sequence: TGTGCCAGCAGTGGGCTTCCCCTCCCCAATGAGCAGTTCTTC. Protein sequence: CASSGLPLPNEQFF.

The chain links TRBV12-3 or TRBV12-4 to TRBJ1-2, with D perhaps TRBD1 (6 bases). Between the trimmed V and J ends, which lost 8 bases and 7 bases, there was a span of 17 bases. The CDR3 spans 13 residues. CDR3 loop: CASGGYTRGGYTF. For the CDR3, the DNA is TGTGCCAGCGGAGGATATACCAGGGGTGGCTACACCTTC.

The chain is built from TRBV14 and TRBJ1-3; TRBD1 matches 7 bases. In germline, CDR1 is SGHDN, CDR2 FVKESK. The CDR3 extends over 15 amino acids. The J segment lost 5 bases and the V segment lost 2 bases, leaving 6 bases of the junction unmatched. The CDR3 DNA is TGTGCCAGCAGCCAACGGGACAGATACAGAAACACCATATATTTT. Protein: CASSQRDRYRNTIYF.

This sequence joins TRBV30 and TRBJ1-2; D may be TRBD1 (5 bases). Per the germline V gene, CDR1 is GTSNPN and CDR2 is SVGIG (reference sequence). This CDR3 comprises 12 residues. Deletions cut 0 bases from V and 8 bases from J, with 10 bases between. The CDR3 loop reads CAWSVQGNGYTF. The CDR3 coding sequence is TGTGCCTGGAGTGTTCAGGGAAACGGCTACACCTTC.

The rearrangement links TRBV7-2 to TRBJ2-5, with D unclear. The CDR3 consists of 13 residues. The germline V and J ends were trimmed by 1 base and 3 bases, with 6 bases remaining between them. CDR1 is SGHTA and CDR2 is FQGNSA in the germline V gene. CDR3 coding DNA: TGTGCCAGCAGCTTAGAACTGGAAGAGACCCAGTACTTC. This encodes CASSLELEETQYF. The full variable domain, in which reference TRBV7-2 and TRBJ2-5 provide the parts outside the CDR3, is GAGVSQSPSNKVTEKGKDVELRCDPISGHTALYWYRQSLGQGLEFLIYFQGNSAPDKSGLPSDRFSAERTGGSVSTLTIQRTQQEDSAVYLCASSLELEETQYFGPGTRLLVL.

CDR3 loop: CASSQGRGATNTEAFF. The CDR3 bases are TGCGCCAGCAGCCAAGGACGGGGAGCAACTAACACTGAAGCTTTCTTT. The chain joins TRBV4-1 to TRBJ1-1; no firm D call. The CDR3 has 16 amino acids. V lost 1 base to trimming and J lost 2 bases, with 14 bases between them. Germline loops: CDR1 MGHRA, CDR2 YSYEKL.

The V gene is TRBV19, the J gene TRBJ1-2; 7 nucleotides align to TRBD1. V was clipped by 6 bases and J by 4 bases; unmatched bases: 8. The CDR3 is 14 residues long. From germline, CDR1 is LNHDA and CDR2 SQIVND (reference sequence). This CDR3 reads CASRRPGQVYGYTF. CDR3 DNA: TGTGCCAGTAGACGCCCCGGACAGGTCTATGGCTACACCTTC.

The chain joins TRBV5-1 to TRBJ2-5; 8 positions agree with TRBD1. The CDR3 contains 15 residues. V trimming: 2 bases; J trimming: 5 bases; junction bases outside the gene matches: 8. CDR1 SGHRS and CDR2 YFSETQ come from the germline V gene. The CDR3 region has the DNA TGCGCCAGCAGCTTCCAGGGGGCTGACCTGGAGACCCAGTACTTC. Translated: CASSFQGADLETQYF.

The chain carries TRBV6-1 and TRBJ1-5, with D possibly TRBD1 on 5 matching bases. The germline gives CDR1 MNHNS, CDR2 SASEGT. V lost 1 base to trimming and J lost 6 bases, with 13 bases between them. This CDR3 spans 15 amino acids. The CDR3 DNA reads as TGTGCCAGCAGTGAAGGTCCCGACAGCTCTCAGCCCCAGCATTTT. It yields the protein CASSEGPDSSQPQHF.

This chain links TRBV29-1 with TRBJ2-3; perhaps TRBD1 as D (6 bases). V was clipped by 3 bases and J by 1 base, with 8 bases between them. CDR1 SQVTM and CDR2 ANQGSEA come from the germline V gene. This CDR3 has 13 amino acids. The CDR3 region is CSVEKGGTDTQYF. DNA for the CDR3: TGCAGCGTTGAGAAGGGGGGCACAGATACGCAGTATTTT.